A single sample gave rise to the 7 T cell receptor beta chains below, sequenced in a study of blood T cell repertoires in COVID-19. Some clones are missing from TCRdb's copy, which holds only in-frame ones; the method was immunoSEQ multiplex PCR. The table has over 50,000 clones, roughly 84% seen once. Sample: peripheral blood. These receptors came from a man aged 70 or older with active COVID-19.

CDR3 nucleotide sequence: TGTGCCAGCAGCTTATTACGGGACAGAAAAGAGACCCAGTACTTC. Translating gives CASSLLRDRKETQYF. The rearrangement links TRBV7-8 to TRBJ2-5; 7 bases are a match to TRBD1. This CDR3 is built from 15 residues. V was pared by 2 bases and J by 3 bases, with 6 bases of the junction left unmatched. CDR1 is SGHVS, CDR2 FQNEAQ, per germline.

This chain joins TRBV4-2 and TRBJ1-1; no reliable D call. Germline V gene sequence: CDR1 LGHNA, CDR2 YNFKEQ. Trimming left V 0 bases short and J 2 bases short, with 19 bases between. The CDR3 runs to 18 residues. This chain's CDR3 is CASSQELLAATYNTEAFF. CDR3 coding DNA: TGTGCCAGCAGCCAAGAGCTCTTAGCAGCCACATATAACACTGAAGCTTTCTTT.

CDR3 bases: TGTGCCAACGGACAGGGTTCGTGGACCCAGTACTTC. Its translation is CANGQGSWTQYF. This chain links TRBV2 with TRBJ2-5, with 8 bases lining up with TRBD1. V lost 10 bases and J lost 7; bases outside the gene matches: 8. This CDR3 has 12 amino acids. Germline V lookup: CDR1 SNHLY, CDR2 FYNNEI.

In this sample, this clone turned up a few times. J is TRBJ1-6 and V is TRBV7-2; the D is unclear. CDR1 and CDR2 from the germline V gene are SGHTA and FQGNSA. Trimming removed 4 bases at V and 7 bases at J, with 8 bases between. The CDR3 extends over 13 amino acids. The CDR3 bases are TGTGCCAGCAGCTATTCCCCAAATTCACCCCTCCACTTT. Protein sequence: CASSYSPNSPLHF.

The chain is built from TRBV21-1 and TRBJ1-6; the D call of TRBD1 is as the table states it, not checked on the DNA. TRBV21-1 is tagged as a pseudogene. This CDR3 region has 16 residues. The CDR3 DNA sequence: TGTGCCAGCAGCAGGGCTCAAGAATCCCCCAGCTCACCCCTCCACTTT. It translates to CASSRAQESPSSPLHF.

The chain recombines TRBV27 with TRBJ1-1; 9 nucleotides line up with TRBD1. This CDR3 is built from 16 residues. The germline CDR1 and CDR2 sequences are MNHEY and SMNVEV (reference sequence). With V trimmed by 8 bases and J by 4 bases, 14 bases remained unmatched. The chain's CDR3 is CASAEIGQGYFTEAFF. The CDR3 nucleotides are TGTGCCAGCGCGGAAATAGGACAGGGGTATTTCACTGAAGCTTTCTTT.

V and J are TRBV28 and TRBJ2-1, with 9 bases aligning to TRBD2. CDR1 and CDR2 (germline): MDHEN, SYDVKM. V shed 7 bases, J shed 3 bases, and the junction held 7 bases outside the gene matches. The CDR3 runs 15 residues. CDR3 coding DNA: TGTGCCAGCACAGGCGGGGGGGGCCGCTACAATGAGCAGTTCTTC. Translated: CASTGGGGRYNEQFF.